This TCR beta chain was sequenced during a study of blood T cell repertoires in COVID-19. Overall study: Material from acute and convalescent COVID-19 was sourced from the United States, Italy and Spain. T cells, B-cell-depleted T cells, or PBMCs supplied cDNA or gDNA.

Authors' data handling: Amplification of reference gene primers provided the estimated nucleated cell counts. Clones were read by immunoSEQ multiplex PCR, and TCRdb kept only the in-frame ones, dropping some. V and J calls and clone size are given by that table; D and trimming were obtained from the DNA. This sample carries 150,000 to 200,000 clones, roughly 78% of them seen once, and the ten largest clones take approximately 7%. Germline CDR1 and CDR2: MNHEY and SVGEGT. The CDR3 is made up of 14 amino acids. V was pared by 8 bases and J by 2 bases, with 13 bases between. Sequencing used peripheral blood. The receptor comes from a man aged 65 to 85 with active or convalescent COVID-19. The V gene is TRBV6-2 or TRBV6-3, the J gene TRBJ2-1; maybe TRBD2 (5 bases). In DNA form, the CDR3 reads TGTGCCAGCGGCCACGGACTTGCCTACAATGAGCAGTTCTTC. Amino acids: CASGHGLAYNEQFF.